This T cell receptor (beta chain) originates from a study of cytotoxic CD8 clonotypes in ibrutinib-treated CLL. Investigators sought sequencing depths of between 1 in 200,000 and 1 in 1 million T cells. Using immunoSEQ multiplex PCR, the repertoire was profiled, and TCRdb retains in-frame clones only, with some absent. The sample lists about 140,000 clones, approximately 80% occurring once. CDR3 length: 13 amino acids. In germline, CDR1 is LGHNA, CDR2 YSLEER. V was pared by 2 bases and J by 8 bases, with 10 bases between. A single count supports this clone. What it recognizes is unknown. The study, taken as a whole, reports: Public clonotypes proved infrequent, and on treatment they shrank or remained steady. Baseline clonality, higher than in age-matched healthy donors, tracked circulating CD8+ T-cell counts.

This clonotype was obtained from a human donor with chronic lymphocytic leukemia. The material sequenced was PBMCs, taken after 12 months of ibrutinib treatment. V is TRBV4-3 and J is TRBJ2-1; D assignment may be TRBD1 or TRBD2 (5 bases each). This CDR3 is CASSQFGADEQFF. The CDR3 DNA reads as TGCGCCAGCAGCCAATTCGGGGCCGATGAGCAGTTCTTC.